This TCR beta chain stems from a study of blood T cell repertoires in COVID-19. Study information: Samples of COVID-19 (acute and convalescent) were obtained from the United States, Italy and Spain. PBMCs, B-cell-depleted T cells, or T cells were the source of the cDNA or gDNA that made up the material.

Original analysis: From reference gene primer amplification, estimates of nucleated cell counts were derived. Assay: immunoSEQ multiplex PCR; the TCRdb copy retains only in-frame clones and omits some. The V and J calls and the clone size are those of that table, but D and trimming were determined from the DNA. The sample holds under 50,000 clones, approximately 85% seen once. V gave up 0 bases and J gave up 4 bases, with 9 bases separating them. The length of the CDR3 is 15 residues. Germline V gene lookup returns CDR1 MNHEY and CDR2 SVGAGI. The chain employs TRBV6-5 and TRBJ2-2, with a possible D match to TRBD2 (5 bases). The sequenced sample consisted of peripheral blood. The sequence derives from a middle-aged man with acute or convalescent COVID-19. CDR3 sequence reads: CASSYSTAGTGELFF. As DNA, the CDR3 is TGTGCCAGCAGTTACTCAACTGCGGGCACCGGGGAGCTGTTTTTT.